One sample yielded the 21 T cell receptor beta chains listed below, sequenced in a study of T cells in Graves' hyperthyroidism and ophthalmopathy. The investigators amplified TCR beta CDR3 regions from RNA transcripts. The HTBI primer set served for first-round RT-PCR of the TCR CDR3. TCRdb re-called the multiplex PCR reads with MiXCR, one entry per CDR3 protein. Of fewer than 450,000 distinct CDR3 sequences listed, approximately 18% are singletons. Sequenced sample: blood. The receptors were gathered from a young woman with Graves' hyperthyroidism that later progressed to Graves' ophthalmopathy.

This clonotype was counted at least ten times. The rearrangement uses TRBV30 and TRBJ2-7; D unresolved. Per the germline V gene, CDR1 is GTSNPN and CDR2 is SVGIG (reference sequence). This CDR3 has 13 residues. V shed 1 base and J shed 2 bases, with 9 bases lying between them. This CDR3 reads CAWSAKGTYEQYF. The CDR3 region has the DNA TGTGCCTGGAGTGCCAAAGGGACCTACGAGCAGTACTTC.

The V gene is TRBV20-1, the J gene TRBJ2-3; maybe TRBD1 (6 bases). This CDR3 has 14 amino acids. Deletions cut 1 base from V and 0 bases from J, with 8 bases between. Germline values: CDR1 DFQATT, CDR2 SNEGSKA (reference sequence). This chain's CDR3 is CSARVGASTDTQYF. CDR3 nucleotides: TGCAGTGCTAGAGTGGGGGCTAGCACAGATACGCAGTATTTT.

This clonotype was seen many times. The chain recombines TRBV28 with TRBJ1-1; a possible D gene is TRBD1 (5 bases). The CDR3 runs 14 residues. V gave up 3 bases and J gave up 4 bases, with 12 bases separating them. Germline V gives CDR1 MDHEN, CDR2 SYDVKM. CDR3 sequence (DNA): TGTGCCAGCAGTTTCGGGGGGTATGGCACTGAAGCTTTCTTT. Translation: CASSFGGYGTEAFF.

This chain joins TRBV28 and TRBJ1-1; D perhaps matches TRBD1 (5 bases). The CDR3 consists of 15 residues. V lost 5 bases and J 6 bases, leaving 19 bases between the germline ends. From germline, CDR1 is MDHEN and CDR2 SYDVKM. In DNA, the CDR3 is TGTGCCAGCAGTCCCACCGGGGGTTTTAAGGCTGAAGCTTTCTTT. It codes for CASSPTGGFKAEAFF.

The chain uses TRBV6-5 and TRBJ1-1; tentatively, D is TRBD1 (5 bases). This CDR3 has 13 residues. Trimming removed 2 bases from V and 4 bases from J, with 8 bases in between. The germline V gene has CDR1 MNHEY and CDR2 SVGAGI. Here the CDR3 DNA reads TGTGCCAGCAGTTACCGGGGGGGCACTGAAGCTTTCTTT. Its translation is CASSYRGGTEAFF.

This clonotype was counted ten times or more. The chain joins TRBV11-2 to TRBJ2-3; TRBD2 matches at 11 bases. V shed 5 bases, J shed 2 bases, and the junction held 9 bases outside the gene matches. This CDR3 has 17 amino acids. CDR1 SGHAT and CDR2 FQNNGV come from the germline V gene. The CDR3 loop is CASSLGTSGSYTDTQYF. DNA of the CDR3: TGTGCCAGCAGCCTTGGGACTAGCGGCTCCTACACAGATACGCAGTATTTT. Full variable domain (remainder filled in from reference TRBV11-2 and TRBJ2-3): EAGVAQSPRYKIIEKRQSVAFWCNPISGHATLYWYQQILGQGPKLLIQFQNNGVVDDSQLPKDRFSAERLKGVDSTLKIQPAKLEDSAVYLCASSLGTSGSYTDTQYFGPGTRLTVL.

In its sample, this clonotype was seen many times. The V call is TRBV7-4, the J call TRBJ2-7; D unresolved. The V end lost 4 bases, the J end lost 4 bases, and 14 bases lay between the germline ends. The CDR3 spans 14 residues. Germline CDR1 is SGHVT and CDR2 is SQSDAQ. CDR3 coding DNA: TGTGCCAGCAGCTCCCTGTGGCCAACTTACGAGCAGTACTTC. This sequence encodes CASSSLWPTYEQYF.

In this sample, this clonotype turned up many times. The gene calls are TRBV4-1 and TRBJ1-5; D may be TRBD1 (5 bases). The V gene lost 0 bases and the J gene lost 2 bases, with 5 bases spanning the gap. Germline V gene sequence: CDR1 MGHRA, CDR2 YSYEKL. CDR3 size: 14 residues. This CDR3 reads CASSQEGGNQPQHF. In DNA, the CDR3 is TGCGCCAGCAGCCAAGAAGGGGGCAATCAGCCCCAGCATTTT.

This clonotype came up a few times. J is TRBJ1-2 and V is TRBV18, with D maybe TRBD1 (6 bases). Germline CDR1 is KGHSH and CDR2 is LQKENI. The CDR3 sequence is 13 residues long. Trimming cost V 8 bases and J 2 bases, with 12 bases left between them. The chain's CDR3 is CASTKDSNYGYTF. CDR3 DNA: TGTGCCAGCACGAAGGACAGCAACTATGGCTACACCTTC.

This chain uses TRBV9 with TRBJ2-3; the match to TRBD1 covers 7 bases. Germline CDR1 is SGDLS and CDR2 is YYNGEE. CDR3 length equals 17 residues. The V gene end was trimmed by 3 bases and the J gene end by 9 bases; junction bases not matched to a gene: 19. CDR3 nucleotides: TGTGCCAGCAGCGGGAGGCGGACCGACAGGGCCACGGAGACGCAGTATTTT. It specifies CASSGRRTDRATETQYF.

The CDR3, as DNA: TGTGCCAGCAGCGCCCGACAGGGGTTTGATACGCAGTATTTT. Its protein product is CASSARQGFDTQYF. This chain links TRBV11-3 with TRBJ2-3, with TRBD1 matching 8 bases. CDR3 length: 14 residues. Trimming at V came to 5 bases and at J to 6 bases, leaving 7 bases not matched to a gene. Germline CDR1 reads SGHNT; CDR2 reads YENEEA.

J is TRBJ2-7 and V is TRBV2; 10 bases map to TRBD2. In germline, CDR1 is SNHLY, CDR2 FYNNEI. CDR3 size: 14 residues. The junction had 10 bases not matched to a gene; V was cut back by 7 bases and J by 7 bases. CDR3 nucleotides: TGTGCCAGCACCGGACTAGCGGAAGTGAGGGAGCAGTACTTC. Amino acid sequence: CASTGLAEVREQYF.

Ten or more counts support this clonotype. V and J are TRBV7-6 and TRBJ2-5; a weak D match, TRBD1 (7 bases). V gave up 5 bases and J gave up 7 bases, with 26 bases separating them. CDR1 is SGHVS, CDR2 FNYEAQ, per germline. The CDR3 covers 17 residues. The CDR3 DNA sequence: TGTGCCAGCAGCGGACAGGAGGCGGGACATTCTGTGTGGACCCAGTACTTC. As protein: CASSGQEAGHSVWTQYF.

In this sample, this clonotype turned up many times. The J gene is TRBJ2-3, the V gene TRBV6-1; D unresolved. CDR1 is MNHNS and CDR2 is SASEGT in the germline V gene. With 7 bases removed from V and 0 bases from J, the gap between germline ends came to 14 bases. This CDR3 is built from 15 residues. In DNA form, the CDR3 reads TGTGCCAGCACCCCTACAGCCTCTAGCACAGATACGCAGTATTTT. Encoded protein: CASTPTASSTDTQYF.

Points on this clonotype: Germline and junction disagree at one end, which may indicate a read error. This chain links TRBV7-8 with TRBJ2-1; D call uncertain. Germline V gene data show CDR1 as SGHVS and CDR2 as FQNEAQ. CDR3 length: 12 residues. The CDR3 loop reads CASCLLTNEQFF. As DNA, the CDR3 is TGTGCCAGCTGCTTATTAACCAATGAGCAGTTCTTC.

V is TRBV20-1 and J is TRBJ2-1, with 7 bases matching TRBD1. Looked up from germline, CDR1 is DFQATT and CDR2 is SNEGSKA (reference sequence). The V and J ends lost 5 bases and 8 bases, in that order; junction bases with no gene match: 18. There are 16 residues in the CDR3. The CDR3 DNA is TGCAGTGCTGCAAACAACAGGGGTAACCCGCTCCATGAGCAGTTCTTC. This translates into CSAANNRGNPLHEQFF.

This clonotype was counted ten times or more. The chain has TRBV25-1 and TRBJ2-1; possible D gene TRBD2, 6 bases. Germline V CDR1 and CDR2: MGHDK, SYGVNS. V lost 1 base to trimming and J lost 3 bases, with 10 bases between them. The CDR3 has 15 amino acids. The CDR3 DNA is TGTGCCAGCAGTGAATCGGTCGGGGGCTACAATGAGCAGTTCTTC. Amino acids: CASSESVGGYNEQFF.

As for this clonotype: One end of the junction fails to match germline, which may point to a read error. CDR3 loop: CSAKSSANYGYTF. CDR3 nucleotides: TGCAGCGCTAAATCATCGGCTAACTATGGCTACACCTTC. The chain combines TRBV20-1 with TRBJ1-2, with D uncertain. The CDR3 covers 13 residues. Germline V gives CDR1 DFQATT, CDR2 SNEGSKA (reference sequence).

There are many counts of this clonotype. V and J are TRBV2 and TRBJ2-7; D is ambiguous. The V gene's germline CDR1 is SNHLY and CDR2 FYNNEI. This CDR3 is built from 15 residues. The ends were cut back, 1 base at V and 1 base at J, with 11 bases in the middle. This chain's CDR3 is CASSEEAVGSYEQYF. The CDR3 coding sequence is TGTGCCAGCAGTGAAGAGGCAGTGGGATCCTACGAGCAGTACTTC.

The table lists this clonotype with many counts. The chain links TRBV5-1 to TRBJ2-1; 7 nucleotides line up with TRBD2. The length of the CDR3 is 18 residues. Germline V gives CDR1 SGHRS, CDR2 YFSETQ. The V gene end was trimmed by 1 base and the J gene end by 2 bases; junction bases not matched to a gene: 12. This chain's CDR3 is CASSLRPPDGLAYNEQFF. DNA of the CDR3: TGCGCCAGCAGCTTGAGACCCCCTGATGGACTAGCCTACAATGAGCAGTTCTTC.

The V and J genes are TRBV12-5 and TRBJ1-5, with D possibly TRBD1 on 6 matching bases. CDR1 LGHNT and CDR2 FRNRAP come from the germline V gene. The V end lost 7 bases, the J end lost 7 bases, and 14 bases lay between the germline ends. The CDR3 spans 13 residues. The CDR3 loop reads CASAGGAHQPQHF. In DNA form, the CDR3 reads TGTGCTAGTGCCGGGGGGGCACACCAGCCCCAGCATTTT.